The 30 T cell receptor beta chains reported below all come from one sample, sequenced in a study of identifying expanded T cells in peripheral blood. Data came from immunoSEQ multiplex PCR; TCRdb stores just in-frame clones and leaves some out. The table lists some 93,000 clones, almost 90% of them singletons. Input material: blood. The source of these receptors is a person between 18 and 69 years old in good health.

J is TRBJ1-5 and V is TRBV28; tentative D call: TRBD1 (6 bases). The length of the CDR3 is 15 residues. V shed 6 bases and J shed 6 bases, with 18 bases lying between them. Germline V gene lookup returns CDR1 MDHEN and CDR2 SYDVKM. DNA for the CDR3: TGTGCCAGCAGCCCCATTAGACAGGTCGCTCAGCCCCAGCATTTT. This encodes CASSPIRQVAQPQHF.

The chain joins TRBV7-9 to TRBJ1-2; D call uncertain. CDR1 and CDR2 from the germline V gene are SEHNR and FQNEAQ (reference sequence). The ends were cut back, 3 bases at V and 0 bases at J, with 8 bases in the middle. The CDR3 runs 14 residues. CDR3 in amino acids: CASSFWGANYGYTF. CDR3 in DNA: TGTGCCAGCAGCTTTTGGGGAGCTAACTATGGCTACACCTTC.

This clone was picked up one time. The chain joins TRBV6-1 to TRBJ1-4; possibly TRBD1 for D (5 bases). V was cut by 1 base and J by 3 bases, with 9 bases left in between. The V gene's germline CDR1 is MNHNS and CDR2 SASEGT. This CDR3 has 15 amino acids. The DNA of the CDR3 is TGTGCCAGCAGTGAAGTGGCAGGGTCTAATGAAAAACTGTTTTTT. Its protein product is CASSEVAGSNEKLFF.

The CDR3 DNA reads as TGTGCCAGCAGTCCCCTAGGAGGGGGATCTGGGAGGGAGCAGTACTTC. It yields the protein CASSPLGGGSGREQYF. The chain is built from TRBV27 and TRBJ2-7, with D tentatively TRBD1 or TRBD2 (6 bases each). Germline assignment: CDR1 MNHEY and CDR2 SMNVEV (reference sequence). This CDR3 has 16 amino acids. The V end was cut by 5 bases, the J end by 7 bases, with 24 bases between.

The gene calls are TRBV6-6 and TRBJ2-7, with D possibly being TRBD2 (7 bases). The CDR3 totals 16 residues. The V end lost 2 bases, the J end lost 2 bases, and 16 bases lay between the germline ends. Germline assignment: CDR1 MNHNY and CDR2 SVGAGI (reference sequence). CDR3 in amino acids: CASSYPEGGVTYEQYF. CDR3 in DNA: TGTGCCAGCAGTTACCCCGAGGGGGGGGTAACCTACGAGCAGTACTTC.

The CDR3 sequence: CASSYRGETEAFF. DNA for the CDR3: TGTGCCAGCAGCTACCGGGGTGAGACTGAAGCTTTCTTT. The V gene is TRBV11-3, the J gene TRBJ1-1; unclear D gene. The ends were cut back, 4 bases at V and 5 bases at J, with 11 bases in the middle. Germline loops: CDR1 SGHNT, CDR2 YENEEA. This CDR3 has 13 residues.

The chain joins TRBV4-1 to TRBJ2-7; D uncertain. The CDR3 totals 15 residues. V was clipped by 1 base and J by 0 bases, with 10 bases between them. Germline V lookup: CDR1 MGHRA, CDR2 YSYEKL. CDR3 region: CASSQGHLSSYEQYF. CDR3 DNA: TGCGCCAGCAGCCAAGGACACCTGAGCTCCTACGAGCAGTACTTC.

This clone was counted once. The V call is TRBV9, the J call TRBJ1-1, with D unclear. This CDR3 has 14 residues. Deletions cut 0 bases from V and 1 base from J, with 7 bases between. Germline CDR1 reads SGDLS; CDR2 reads YYNGEE. The CDR3 DNA follows: TGTGCCAGCAGCGTAGGTTGGGGGAACACTGAAGCTTTCTTT. Residues: CASSVGWGNTEAFF.

The sample holds a few counts of this clone. The chain combines TRBV28 with TRBJ1-6; 9 bases are shared with TRBD1. The CDR3 runs 14 residues. Germline V CDR1 and CDR2: MDHEN, SYDVKM. J lost 10 bases, V lost 8 bases, and 9 bases had no gene match. CDR3 region: CASGTGRVGSPLHF. The CDR3 bases are TGTGCCAGCGGGACAGGGCGAGTCGGGTCACCCCTCCACTTT.

The chain employs TRBV5-4 and TRBJ2-5; 8 nucleotides agree with TRBD1. Germline values: CDR1 SGHNT, CDR2 YYREEE (reference sequence). J was trimmed by 4 bases and V by 4 bases; bases with no gene match: 9. The CDR3 totals 15 residues. The CDR3 sequence is CASSRGQGIGETQYF. Written as DNA, the CDR3 is TGTGCCAGCAGCCGAGGACAGGGTATCGGAGAGACCCAGTACTTC. Full variable domain (rest looked up from reference TRBV5-4 and TRBJ2-5): ETGVTQSPTHLIKTRGQQVTLRCSSQSGHNTVSWYQQALGQGPQFIFQYYREEENGRGNFPPRFSGLQFPNYSSELNVNALELDDSALYLCASSRGQGIGETQYFGPGTRLLVL.

This chain uses TRBV21-1 with TRBJ2-1; TRBD2 is the table's D call, not checked against the DNA. TRBV21-1 is classified as a pseudogene. The length of the CDR3 is 15 residues. The CDR3, as DNA: TGTGCCAGCAGCAAAGGCAGCGGCCTCTACAATGAGCAGTTCTTC. Protein product: CASSKGSGLYNEQFF.

The chain combines TRBV15 with TRBJ1-4, with TRBD1 matching over 7 bases. V lost 0 bases, J lost 8 bases, and 6 bases stayed unmatched. The CDR3 covers 15 residues. Germline V lookup: CDR1 LNHNV, CDR2 YYDKDF (reference sequence). The CDR3 here is CATSRERQGSEKLFF. The CDR3 DNA follows: TGTGCCACCAGCAGAGAGAGACAGGGTAGCGAAAAACTGTTTTTT.

The chain couples TRBV7-9 to TRBJ2-7, with TRBD1 matching over 8 bases. The CDR3 has 13 residues. The ends lost 5 bases at V and 2 bases at J; junction bases unmatched: 2. Germline loops: CDR1 SEHNR, CDR2 FQNEAQ (reference sequence). This CDR3 is CASSPGGPYEQYF. DNA of the CDR3: TGTGCCAGCAGCCCAGGGGGCCCCTACGAGCAGTACTTC.

The J gene is TRBJ2-7, the V gene TRBV7-9; maybe TRBD2 (5 bases). The germline V gene encodes CDR1 SEHNR and CDR2 FQNEAQ (reference sequence). CDR3 size: 15 residues. The ends were cut back, 0 bases at V and 6 bases at J, with 15 bases in the middle. The CDR3 region has the DNA TGTGCCAGCAGCTTAGCGGGAGACACCGGCTCCGAGCAGTACTTC. Amino acids: CASSLAGDTGSEQYF. Complete variable domain (other parts from reference TRBV7-9 and TRBJ2-7): DTGVSQNPRHKITKRGQNVTFRCDPISEHNRLYWYRQTLGQGPEFLTYFQNEAQLEKSRLLSDRFSAERPKGSFSTLEIQRTEQGDSAMYLCASSLAGDTGSEQYFGPGTRLTVT.

The CDR3 DNA follows: TGTGCCACCAAACCGTCAGGGGCGTCCGGTCAGCCCCAGCATTTT. This codes for CATKPSGASGQPQHF. The V gene is TRBV19, the J gene TRBJ1-5; D is perhaps TRBD1 (6 bases). Between the trimmed V and J ends, which lost 10 bases and 6 bases, there was a span of 22 bases. The CDR3 totals 15 residues. Germline V gene sequence: CDR1 LNHDA, CDR2 SQIVND (reference sequence). Combining the CDR3 with reference TRBV19 and TRBJ1-5 gives the whole variable domain DGGITQSPKYLFRKEGQNVTLSCEQNLNHDAMYWYRQDPGQGLRLIYYSQIVNDFQKGDIAEGYSVSREKKESFPLTVTSAQKNPTAFYLCATKPSGASGQPQHFGDGTRLSIL.

CDR3 in DNA: TGTGCCAGCAGCTTGAGCGGGGGGTCCTACAATGAGCAGTTCTTC. Its translation: CASSLSGGSYNEQFF. This chain joins TRBV5-6 and TRBJ2-1, with 9 bases lining up with TRBD2. The CDR3 has 15 amino acids. The V segment lost 1 base and the J segment 1 base; nucleotides outside the gene matches: 0. Germline V gene sequence: CDR1 SGHDT, CDR2 YYEEEE. The variable domain in full, completed from reference TRBV5-6 and TRBJ2-1, reads DAGVTQSPTHLIKTRGQQVTLRCSPKSGHDTVSWYQQALGQGPQFIFQYYEEEERQRGNFPDRFSGHQFPNYSSELNVNALLLGDSALYLCASSLSGGSYNEQFFGPGTRLTVL.

The chain uses TRBV28 and TRBJ2-7, with D possibly TRBD1 on 6 matching bases. Trimming took 6 bases from V and 3 from J, leaving 18 bases between them. CDR3 length equals 15 residues. Germline assignment: CDR1 MDHEN and CDR2 SYDVKM. The CDR3, as DNA: TGTGCCAGCAGGCGATGGGCAGGGGACGGCTACGAGCAGTACTTC. This gives the protein CASRRWAGDGYEQYF.

The chain employs TRBV9 and TRBJ2-1, with TRBD2 identical over 11 bases. The CDR3 extends over 18 amino acids. Germline assignment: CDR1 SGDLS and CDR2 YYNGEE. V shed 2 bases and J 0 bases; nucleotides not matched to a gene: 7. The CDR3 is CASSVAGTSGLSYNEQFF. In DNA, the CDR3 is TGTGCCAGCAGCGTCGCCGGGACTAGCGGACTCTCCTACAATGAGCAGTTCTTC.

The chain uses TRBV4-3 and TRBJ2-7; D is tentatively TRBD1 or TRBD2 (7 bases each). CDR1 is LGHNA and CDR2 is YSLEER in the germline V gene. V lost 0 bases, J lost 2 bases, and 11 bases lay in between. This CDR3 contains 15 residues. CDR3 coding DNA: TGCGCCAGCAGCCAAGACCAGGGGGGGCCCTACGAGCAGTACTTC. Protein: CASSQDQGGPYEQYF.

The gene calls are TRBV7-6 and TRBJ2-7, with 7 bases aligning to TRBD2. V lost 5 bases to trimming and J lost 3 bases; unmatched junction nucleotides: 10. The CDR3 is 15 amino acids. Germline lookup yields CDR1 SGHVS and CDR2 FNYEAQ. The CDR3 bases are TGTGCCAGCAGCCCGCGGACTAGAAGCGTCTACGAGCAGTACTTC. Protein: CASSPRTRSVYEQYF. Full variable domain (rest looked up from reference TRBV7-6 and TRBJ2-7): GAGVSQSPRYKVTKRGQDVALRCDPISGHVSLYWYRQALGQGPEFLTYFNYEAQQDKSGLPNDRFSAERPEGSISTLTIQRTEQRDSAMYRCASSPRTRSVYEQYFGPGTRLTVT.

This chain uses TRBV10-3 with TRBJ1-4, with D unclear. This CDR3 contains 11 residues. The germline V and J ends were trimmed by 3 bases and 6 bases, with 2 bases remaining between them. Germline V gene sequence: CDR1 ENHRY, CDR2 SYGVKD. For the CDR3, the DNA is TGTGCCATCAGTGATGATGAAAAACTGTTTTTT. Translating it yields CAISDDEKLFF.

The chain carries TRBV30 and TRBJ1-5; TRBD1 is a possible D gene (5 bases). Trimming took 0 bases from V and 2 from J, leaving 8 bases between them. This CDR3 comprises 14 residues. Germline values: CDR1 GTSNPN, CDR2 SVGIG (reference sequence). The CDR3: CAWSVMGGNQPQHF. The CDR3, as DNA: TGTGCCTGGAGTGTAATGGGGGGCAATCAGCCCCAGCATTTT.

The CDR3 loop reads CASSVDWQGPYEQYF. For the CDR3, the DNA is TGTGCCAGCAGCGTAGATTGGCAGGGCCCCTACGAGCAGTACTTC. This rearrangement joins TRBV9 to TRBJ2-7; D may be TRBD1 (5 bases). Trimming left V 0 bases short and J 2 bases short, with 12 bases between. CDR1 is SGDLS and CDR2 is YYNGEE in the germline V gene. The CDR3 is 15 residues long.

The CDR3 coding sequence is TGTGCCAGCAGCTCCCGTGGAGGGGAGGCCACAGATACGCAGTATTTT. Protein sequence: CASSSRGGEATDTQYF. This chain links TRBV5-4 with TRBJ2-3; D perhaps matches TRBD2 (6 bases). V lost 3 bases, J lost 2 bases, and 16 bases lay in between. This CDR3 contains 16 residues. Germline loops: CDR1 SGHNT, CDR2 YYREEE (reference sequence).

Notes on this clone: A read error may produce the germline difference seen at one junction end. This rearrangement joins TRBV7-9 to TRBJ1-4; tentatively, D is TRBD1 (6 bases). CDR3 length: 16 residues. Germline lookup yields CDR1 SEHNR and CDR2 FQNEAQ (reference sequence). The CDR3 is CASTLHRLQGNEKLFF. DNA for the CDR3: TGTGCCAGCACCTTACACCGACTACAGGGTAATGAAAAACTGTTTTTT.

The chain recombines TRBV11-1 with TRBJ1-2, with D uncertain. Germline values: CDR1 SGHAT, CDR2 FQDESV (reference sequence). The germline V and J ends were trimmed by 4 bases and 4 bases, with 13 bases remaining between them. The CDR3 contains 14 residues. CDR3 amino acids: CASSSESTFYGYTF. The CDR3 region has the DNA TGTGCCAGCAGCTCCGAGAGCACCTTCTATGGCTACACCTTC. The full variable domain, rest sourced from reference TRBV11-1 and TRBJ1-2, is EAEVAQSPRYKITEKSQAVAFWCDPISGHATLYWYRQILGQGPELLVQFQDESVVDDSQLPKDRFSAERLKGVDSTLKIQPAELGDSAMYLCASSSESTFYGYTFGSGTRLTVV.

This clone is a singleton in its sample. The V gene is TRBV2, the J gene TRBJ2-7; D may match TRBD1 or TRBD2 (5 bases each). V was cut by 9 bases and J by 3 bases, with 21 bases left in between. The CDR3 consists of 15 residues. Per the germline V gene, CDR1 is SNHLY and CDR2 is FYNNEI. The CDR3 nucleotides read TGTGCCAGTTTCCGGGGACGGAGAGACCTCTACGAGCAGTACTTC. Protein sequence: CASFRGRRDLYEQYF.

The rearrangement joins TRBV5-4 to TRBJ2-1, with 9 bases aligning to TRBD2. The germline CDR1 and CDR2 sequences are SGHNT and YYREEE (reference sequence). The CDR3 sequence is 15 residues long. V shed 1 base and J 10 bases; nucleotides not matched to a gene: 9. CDR3 residues: CASSLLAGGRNEQFF. DNA of the CDR3: TGTGCCAGCAGCTTGCTGGCGGGGGGGAGAAACGAGCAGTTCTTC.

The rearrangement links TRBV6-5 to TRBJ2-1, with 14 bases fitting TRBD2. Germline-derived CDR1 and CDR2 are MNHEY and SVGAGI. This CDR3 is built from 16 residues. The junction had 4 bases not matched to a gene; V was cut back by 0 bases and J by 9 bases. Written as DNA, the CDR3 is TGTGCCAGCAGTTACTCGAGAGGACTAGCGGGGGGTGAGCAGTTCTTC. Translated, it gives CASSYSRGLAGGEQFF.

The chain is built from TRBV5-1 and TRBJ2-3, with 7 bases aligning to TRBD1. With V trimmed by 0 bases and J by 3 bases, 10 bases remained unmatched. CDR1 is SGHRS and CDR2 is YFSETQ in the germline V gene. CDR3 length equals 17 residues. For the CDR3, the DNA is TGCGCCAGCAGCTTGGAGGGTGCGGGCAGGGGGACAGATACGCAGTATTTT. Its protein is CASSLEGAGRGTDTQYF.